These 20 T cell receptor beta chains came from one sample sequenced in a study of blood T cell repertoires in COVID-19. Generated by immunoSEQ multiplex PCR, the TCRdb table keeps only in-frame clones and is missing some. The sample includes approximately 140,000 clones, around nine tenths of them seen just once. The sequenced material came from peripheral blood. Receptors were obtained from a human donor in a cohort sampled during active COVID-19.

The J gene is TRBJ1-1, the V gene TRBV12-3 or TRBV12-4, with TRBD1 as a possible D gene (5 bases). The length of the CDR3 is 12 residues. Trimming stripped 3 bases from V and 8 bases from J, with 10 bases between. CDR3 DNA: TGTGCCAGCAGTTTTAGGCCAGGGGAAGCTTTCTTT. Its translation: CASSFRPGEAFF.

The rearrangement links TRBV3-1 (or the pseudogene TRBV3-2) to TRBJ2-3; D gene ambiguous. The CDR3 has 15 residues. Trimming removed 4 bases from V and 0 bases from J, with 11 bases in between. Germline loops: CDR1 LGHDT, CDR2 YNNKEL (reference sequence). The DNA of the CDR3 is TGTGCCAGCAGCCCGAACGTCGGGAGCACAGATACGCAGTATTTT. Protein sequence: CASSPNVGSTDTQYF.

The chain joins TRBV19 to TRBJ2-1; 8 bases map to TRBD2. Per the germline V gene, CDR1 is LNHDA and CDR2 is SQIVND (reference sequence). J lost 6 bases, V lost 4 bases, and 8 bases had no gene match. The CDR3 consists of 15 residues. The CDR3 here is CASSTLAGPLNEQFF. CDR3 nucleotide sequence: TGTGCCAGTAGTACTTTAGCGGGGCCTCTCAATGAGCAGTTCTTC.

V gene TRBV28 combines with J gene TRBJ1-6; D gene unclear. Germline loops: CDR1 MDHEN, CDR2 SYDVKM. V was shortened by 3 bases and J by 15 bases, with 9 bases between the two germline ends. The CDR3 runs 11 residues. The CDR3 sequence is CASSFLTDLHF. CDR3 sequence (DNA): TGTGCCAGCAGTTTCCTCACTGACCTCCACTTT.

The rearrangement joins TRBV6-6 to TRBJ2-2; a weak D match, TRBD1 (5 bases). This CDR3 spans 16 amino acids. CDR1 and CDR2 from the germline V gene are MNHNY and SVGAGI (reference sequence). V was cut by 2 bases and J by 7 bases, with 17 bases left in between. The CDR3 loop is CASSYPKTAMSGELFF. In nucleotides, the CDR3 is TGTGCCAGCAGTTACCCCAAGACAGCGATGAGCGGGGAGCTGTTTTTT.

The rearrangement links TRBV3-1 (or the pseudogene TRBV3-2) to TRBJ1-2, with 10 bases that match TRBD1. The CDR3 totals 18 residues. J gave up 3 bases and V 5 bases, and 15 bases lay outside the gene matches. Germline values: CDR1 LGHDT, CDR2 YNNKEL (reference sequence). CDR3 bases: TGTGCCAGCAGCGATACTGGGACAGGGGTCTCTTCGTACTATGGCTACACCTTC. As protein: CASSDTGTGVSSYYGYTF.

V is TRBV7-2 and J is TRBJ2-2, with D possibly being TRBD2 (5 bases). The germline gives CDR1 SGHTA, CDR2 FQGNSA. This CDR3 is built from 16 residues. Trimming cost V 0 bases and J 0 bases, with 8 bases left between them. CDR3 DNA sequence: TGTGCCAGCAGCTTAGCGGGAGCAGCGAACACCGGGGAGCTGTTTTTT. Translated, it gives CASSLAGAANTGELFF.

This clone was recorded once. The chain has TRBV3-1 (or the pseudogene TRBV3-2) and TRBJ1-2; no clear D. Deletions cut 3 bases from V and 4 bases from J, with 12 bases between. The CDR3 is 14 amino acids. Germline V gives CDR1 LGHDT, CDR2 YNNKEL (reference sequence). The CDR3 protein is CASSQAGSLYGYTF. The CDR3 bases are TGTGCCAGCAGCCAGGCGGGATCCCTCTATGGCTACACCTTC.

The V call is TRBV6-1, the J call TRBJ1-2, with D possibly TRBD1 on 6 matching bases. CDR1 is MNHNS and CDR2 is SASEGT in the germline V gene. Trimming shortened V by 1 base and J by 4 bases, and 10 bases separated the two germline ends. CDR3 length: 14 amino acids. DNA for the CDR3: TGTGCCAGCAGTGAAGTGAGGGACACCTATGGCTACACCTTC. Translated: CASSEVRDTYGYTF.

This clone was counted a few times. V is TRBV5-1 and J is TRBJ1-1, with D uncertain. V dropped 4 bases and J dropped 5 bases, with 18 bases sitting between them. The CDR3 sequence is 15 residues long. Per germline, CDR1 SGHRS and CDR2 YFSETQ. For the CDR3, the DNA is TGCGCCAGCAGCCCCCTTAAGGGAGCAGAGACTGAAGCTTTCTTT. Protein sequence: CASSPLKGAETEAFF. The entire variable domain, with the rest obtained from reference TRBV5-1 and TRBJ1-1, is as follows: KAGVTQTPRYLIKTRGQQVTLSCSPISGHRSVSWYQQTPGQGLQFLFEYFSETQRNKGNFPGRFSGRQFSNSRSEMNVSTLELGDSALYLCASSPLKGAETEAFFGQGTRLTVV.

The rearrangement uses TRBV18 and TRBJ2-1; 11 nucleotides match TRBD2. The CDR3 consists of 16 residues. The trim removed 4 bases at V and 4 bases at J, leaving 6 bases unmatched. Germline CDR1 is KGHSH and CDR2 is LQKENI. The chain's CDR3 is CASSRPGTSGYNEQFF. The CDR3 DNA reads TGTGCCAGCTCACGCCCCGGGACTAGCGGTTACAATGAGCAGTTCTTC.

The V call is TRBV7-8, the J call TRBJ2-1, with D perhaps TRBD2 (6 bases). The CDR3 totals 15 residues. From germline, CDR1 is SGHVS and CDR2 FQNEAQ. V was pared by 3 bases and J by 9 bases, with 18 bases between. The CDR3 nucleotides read TGTGCCAGCAGCTTGCGGGACGGATCTCTTGGTGAGCAGTTCTTC. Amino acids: CASSLRDGSLGEQFF. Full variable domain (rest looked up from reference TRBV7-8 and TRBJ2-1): GAGVSQSPRYKVAKRGQDVALRCDPISGHVSLFWYQQALGQGPEFLTYFQNEAQLDKSGLPSDRFFAERPEGSVSTLKIQRTQQEDSAVYLCASSLRDGSLGEQFFGPGTRLTVL.

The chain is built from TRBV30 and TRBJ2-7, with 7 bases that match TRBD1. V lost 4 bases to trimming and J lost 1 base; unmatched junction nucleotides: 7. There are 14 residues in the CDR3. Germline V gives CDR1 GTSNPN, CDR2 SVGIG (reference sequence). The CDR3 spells CAWNLGTVSYEQYF. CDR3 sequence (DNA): TGTGCCTGGAACTTAGGGACAGTTTCCTACGAGCAGTACTTC.

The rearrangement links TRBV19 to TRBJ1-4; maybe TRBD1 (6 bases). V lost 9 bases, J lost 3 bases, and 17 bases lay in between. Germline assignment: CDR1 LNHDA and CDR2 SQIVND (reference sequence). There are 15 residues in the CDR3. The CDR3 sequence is CASAQGLRSNEKLFF. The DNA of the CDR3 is TGTGCCAGCGCTCAGGGGTTGCGATCTAATGAAAAACTGTTTTTT.

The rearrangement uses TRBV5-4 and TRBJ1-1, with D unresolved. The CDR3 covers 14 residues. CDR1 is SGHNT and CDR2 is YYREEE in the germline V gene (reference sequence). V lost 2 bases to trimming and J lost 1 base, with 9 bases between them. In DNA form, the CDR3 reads TGTGCCAGCAGCTTTGGAGGGTGGAACACTGAAGCTTTCTTT. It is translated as CASSFGGWNTEAFF.

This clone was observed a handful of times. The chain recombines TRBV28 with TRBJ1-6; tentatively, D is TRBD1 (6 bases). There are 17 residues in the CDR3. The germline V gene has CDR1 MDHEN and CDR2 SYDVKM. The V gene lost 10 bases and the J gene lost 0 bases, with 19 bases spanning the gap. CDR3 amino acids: CATGDTGPSSYNSPLHF. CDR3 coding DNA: TGTGCCACCGGGGATACAGGGCCTAGCTCCTATAATTCACCCCTCCACTTT. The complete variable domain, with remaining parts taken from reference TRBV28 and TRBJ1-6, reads DVKVTQSSRYLVKRTGEKVFLECVQDMDHENMFWYRQDPGLGLRLIYFSYDVKMKEKGDIPEGYSVSREKKERFSLILESASTNQTSMYLCATGDTGPSSYNSPLHFGNGTRLTVT.

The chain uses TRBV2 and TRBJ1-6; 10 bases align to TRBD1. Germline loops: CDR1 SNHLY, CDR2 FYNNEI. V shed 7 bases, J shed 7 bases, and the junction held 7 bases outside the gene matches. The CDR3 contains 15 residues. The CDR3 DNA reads TGTGCCAGCATCCTCACGGGACAGGGGAATTCACCCCTCCACTTT. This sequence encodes CASILTGQGNSPLHF.

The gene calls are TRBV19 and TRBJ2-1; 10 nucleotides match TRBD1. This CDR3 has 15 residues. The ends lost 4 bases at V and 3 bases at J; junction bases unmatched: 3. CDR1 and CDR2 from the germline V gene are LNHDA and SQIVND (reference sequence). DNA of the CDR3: TGTGCCAGTAGTACGGGACAGGGGAACTACAATGAGCAGTTCTTC. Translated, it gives CASSTGQGNYNEQFF.

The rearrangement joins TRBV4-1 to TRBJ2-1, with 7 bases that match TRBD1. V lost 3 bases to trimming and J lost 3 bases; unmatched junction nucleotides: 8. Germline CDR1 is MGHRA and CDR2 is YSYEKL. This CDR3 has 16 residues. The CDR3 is CASSHPTGTVYNEQFF. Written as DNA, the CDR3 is TGCGCCAGCAGCCACCCGACAGGGACAGTCTACAATGAGCAGTTCTTC.

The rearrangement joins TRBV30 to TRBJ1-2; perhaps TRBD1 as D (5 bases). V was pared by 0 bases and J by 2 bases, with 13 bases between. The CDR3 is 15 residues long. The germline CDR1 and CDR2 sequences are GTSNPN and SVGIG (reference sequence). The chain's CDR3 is CAWSVQRGRNYGYTF. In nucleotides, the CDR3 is TGTGCCTGGAGTGTACAGCGGGGGAGAAACTATGGCTACACCTTC.